The text below deals with one T cell receptor beta chain. Naive CD8 cells lacked CD45RO and underwent positive selection for CCR7, leaving out terminally differentiated effector memory CD45RA+ cells. The entry originates in a study of shared clonotypes between healthy human individuals. Method: immunoSEQ multiplex PCR; TCRdb's copy keeps in-frame clones and lacks some. The table shows some 2 million clones, with about 95% occurring only once. Trimming took off 3 bases at V and 3 bases at J, with 13 bases between the two ends. Per the germline V gene, CDR1 is SGDLS and CDR2 is YYNGEE. The CDR3 totals 14 residues.

V and J are TRBV9 and TRBJ2-7; TRBD2 is a possible D gene (5 bases). Material for sequencing was naive CD8+ T cells sorted from blood. The TCR was taken from a man aged 18-30 years in good health. The CDR3 protein is CASSARGNVYEQYF. In DNA, the CDR3 is TGTGCCAGCAGCGCACGAGGGAATGTCTACGAGCAGTACTTC.